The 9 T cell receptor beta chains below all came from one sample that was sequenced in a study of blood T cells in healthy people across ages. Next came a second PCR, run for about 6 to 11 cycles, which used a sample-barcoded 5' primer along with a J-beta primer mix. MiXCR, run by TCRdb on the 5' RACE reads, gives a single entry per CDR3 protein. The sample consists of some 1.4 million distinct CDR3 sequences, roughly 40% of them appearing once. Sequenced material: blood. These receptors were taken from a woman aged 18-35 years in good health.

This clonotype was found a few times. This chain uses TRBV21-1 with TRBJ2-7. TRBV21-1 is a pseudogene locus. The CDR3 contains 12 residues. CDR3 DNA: TGTGCCAGCAGGACCCTAGGACACGAGCAGTACTTC. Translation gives CASRTLGHEQYF.

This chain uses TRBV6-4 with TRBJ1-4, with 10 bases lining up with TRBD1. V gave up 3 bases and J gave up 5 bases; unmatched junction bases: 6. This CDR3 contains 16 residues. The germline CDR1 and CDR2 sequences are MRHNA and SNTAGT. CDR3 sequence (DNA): TGTGCCAGCAGTGAAGTTGGGGGACAGGGGAATGAAAAACTGTTTTTT. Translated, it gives CASSEVGGQGNEKLFF.

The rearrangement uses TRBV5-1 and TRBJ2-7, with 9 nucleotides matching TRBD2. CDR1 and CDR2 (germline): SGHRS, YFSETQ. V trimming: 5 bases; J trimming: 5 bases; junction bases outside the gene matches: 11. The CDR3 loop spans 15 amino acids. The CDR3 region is CASRTPGTSNDEQYF. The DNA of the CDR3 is TGCGCCAGCAGAACCCCCGGGACTAGCAATGACGAGCAGTACTTC.

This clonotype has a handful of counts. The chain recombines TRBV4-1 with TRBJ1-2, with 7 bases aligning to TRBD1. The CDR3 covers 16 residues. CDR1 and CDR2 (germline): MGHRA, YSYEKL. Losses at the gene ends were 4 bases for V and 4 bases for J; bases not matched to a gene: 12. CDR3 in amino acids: CASSPYSTTGSYGYTF. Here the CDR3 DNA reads TGCGCCAGCAGCCCCTATTCTACGACAGGGAGCTATGGCTACACCTTC.

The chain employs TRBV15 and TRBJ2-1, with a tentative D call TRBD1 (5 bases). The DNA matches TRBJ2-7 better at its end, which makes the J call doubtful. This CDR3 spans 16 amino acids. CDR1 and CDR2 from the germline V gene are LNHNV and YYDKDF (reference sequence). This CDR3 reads CATSRAQGGLYNEQYF. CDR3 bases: TGTGCCACCAGCAGAGCCCAGGGTGGCCTTTACAATGAGCAGTACTTC.

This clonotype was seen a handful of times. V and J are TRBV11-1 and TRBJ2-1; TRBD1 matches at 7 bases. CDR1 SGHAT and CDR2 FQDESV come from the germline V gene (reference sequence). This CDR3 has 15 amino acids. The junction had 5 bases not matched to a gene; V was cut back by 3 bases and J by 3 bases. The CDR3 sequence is CASSFGAGGYNEQFF. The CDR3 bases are TGTGCCAGCAGCTTCGGGGCAGGGGGCTACAATGAGCAGTTCTTC.

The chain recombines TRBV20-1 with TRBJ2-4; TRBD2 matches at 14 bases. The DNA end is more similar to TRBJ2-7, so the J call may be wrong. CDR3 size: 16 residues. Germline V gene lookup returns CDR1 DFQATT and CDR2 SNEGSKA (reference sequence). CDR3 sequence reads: CSAPPTSGRAGNEQYF. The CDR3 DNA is TGCAGTGCTCCGCCGACTAGCGGGAGGGCCGGGAACGAGCAGTACTTC.

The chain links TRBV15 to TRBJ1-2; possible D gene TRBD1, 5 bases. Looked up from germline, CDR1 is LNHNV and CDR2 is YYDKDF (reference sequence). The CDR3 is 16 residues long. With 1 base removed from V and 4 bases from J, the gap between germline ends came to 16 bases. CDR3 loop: CATSRVDMGDLYGYTF. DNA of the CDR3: TGTGCCACCAGCAGAGTGGACATGGGGGACCTCTATGGCTACACCTTC.

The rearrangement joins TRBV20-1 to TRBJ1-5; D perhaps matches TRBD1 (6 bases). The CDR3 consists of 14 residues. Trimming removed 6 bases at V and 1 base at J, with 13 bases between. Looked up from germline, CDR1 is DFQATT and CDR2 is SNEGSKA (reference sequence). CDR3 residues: CSARTALSNQPQHF. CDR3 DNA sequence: TGCAGTGCGAGGACAGCCTTAAGCAATCAGCCCCAGCATTTT.